This TCR beta chain is drawn from a study of T cell repertoires in cytomegalovirus infection. Study information: It can be stated that public TCR beta signatures indicated CMV infection as well as a matching HLA type.

General study findings and limits: The study found HLA-C-restricted CMV-specific TCR beta clonotypes dominating the ex vivo response. Public TCR beta family frequency separated CMV-and-HLA carriers, including in an independent cohort.

TCRdb reanalysed the reads using MiXCR and keeps one entry per CDR3 protein. The sample consists of some 700,000 distinct CDR3 sequences, 35% of them appearing once. A remark on this clonotype: Its antigen is unidentified.

CDR1 and CDR2 from the germline V gene are SGHKS and YYEKEE (reference sequence). V lost 4 bases, J lost 6 bases, and 19 bases lay in between. The CDR3 length is 16 residues. The chain has TRBV5-5 and TRBJ2-2; D is unresolved. The sequenced sample consisted of PBMCs. The source of this sequence is a human donor in good health (CMV status not recorded). Some clones in this sample may be carry-over from other donors' samples. CDR3 sequence reads: CASSPSLAVVAGELFF. The CDR3 DNA is TGTGCCAGCAGCCCGTCACTGGCTGTGGTGGCCGGGGAGCTGTTTTTT.